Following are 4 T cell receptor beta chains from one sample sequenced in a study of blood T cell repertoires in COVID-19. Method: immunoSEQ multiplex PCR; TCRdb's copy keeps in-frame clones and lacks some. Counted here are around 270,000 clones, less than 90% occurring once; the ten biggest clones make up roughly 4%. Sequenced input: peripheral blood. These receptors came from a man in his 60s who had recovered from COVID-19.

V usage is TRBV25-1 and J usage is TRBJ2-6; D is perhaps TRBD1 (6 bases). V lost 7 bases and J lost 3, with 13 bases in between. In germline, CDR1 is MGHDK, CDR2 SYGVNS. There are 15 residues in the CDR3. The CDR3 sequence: CASNLGGGGANVLTF. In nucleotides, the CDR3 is TGTGCCAGCAACCTTGGGGGCGGTGGGGCCAACGTCCTGACTTTC.

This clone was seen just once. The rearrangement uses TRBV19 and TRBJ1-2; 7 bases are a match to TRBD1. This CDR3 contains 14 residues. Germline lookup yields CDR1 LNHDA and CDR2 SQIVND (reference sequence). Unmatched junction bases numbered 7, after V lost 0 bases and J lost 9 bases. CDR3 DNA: TGTGCCAGTAGTATAGAGGACAGGCGCTTCAGCTACACCTTC. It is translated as CASSIEDRRFSYTF.

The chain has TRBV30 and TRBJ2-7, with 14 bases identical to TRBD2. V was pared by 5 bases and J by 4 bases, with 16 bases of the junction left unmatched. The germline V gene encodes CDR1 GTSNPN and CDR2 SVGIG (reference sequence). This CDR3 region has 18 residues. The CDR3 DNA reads TGTGCCTGGCGAGGGGTTCGACTAGCGGGGGGGCCTAAGTACGAGCAGTACTTC. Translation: CAWRGVRLAGGPKYEQYF.

CDR3 loop: CASSQPLAGGRYEQYF. Written as DNA, the CDR3 is TGCGCCAGCAGCCAACCCCTAGCGGGGGGGCGGTACGAGCAGTACTTC. This chain links TRBV4-1 with TRBJ2-7; 12 bases are shared with TRBD2. Germline lookup yields CDR1 MGHRA and CDR2 YSYEKL. J lost 4 bases, V lost 2 bases, and 6 bases had no gene match. The CDR3 covers 16 residues.